The 23 T cell receptor beta chains presented below share a single source sample, sequenced in a study of Graves' ophthalmopathy and Graves' hyperthyroidism. Amplification of the TCR beta CDR3 regions used RNA transcripts (as template). Second-round multiplex PCR came after first-round RT-PCR with HTBI primers. Using its own MiXCR run on the multiplex PCR reads, TCRdb lists one record per CDR3 protein. The table lists 600,000 to 950,000 distinct CDR3 sequences, roughly 41% of them singletons. The specimen was peripheral blood. The receptor source for this set is an adult man with Graves' ophthalmopathy.

The table lists this clonotype with many counts. The chain employs TRBV7-9 and TRBJ1-2, with 9 bases that match TRBD1. The CDR3 is 14 residues long. The junction had 8 bases not matched to a gene; V was cut back by 5 bases and J by 7 bases. CDR1 is SEHNR and CDR2 is FQNEAQ in the germline V gene (reference sequence). This CDR3 reads CASSTGQGRSGYTF. The CDR3 nucleotides read TGTGCCAGCAGCACGGGACAGGGACGAAGTGGCTACACCTTC.

This clonotype showed up many times. This chain uses TRBV20-1 with TRBJ1-2, with D possibly TRBD1 on 6 matching bases. This CDR3 has 13 residues. Per the germline V gene, CDR1 is DFQATT and CDR2 is SNEGSKA (reference sequence). V was cut by 1 base and J by 10 bases, with 16 bases left in between. The CDR3 loop reads CSARGGQTVDYTF. The CDR3 region has the DNA TGCAGTGCTAGAGGAGGACAGACTGTAGACTACACCTTC.

This clonotype was detected only a few times. This chain links TRBV19 with TRBJ2-2; TRBD1 is a possible D gene (6 bases). CDR1 and CDR2 (germline): LNHDA, SQIVND (reference sequence). The V and J ends lost 6 bases and 5 bases respectively, with 16 bases between them. The CDR3 has 15 amino acids. CDR3 DNA: TGTGCCAGTAGCGGACCGGACAGCCCAACCGGGGAGCTGTTTTTT. Translated, it gives CASSGPDSPTGELFF.

This clonotype is a singleton in its sample. A much more abundant neighbour one base away suggests this may be a read error. The chain joins TRBV4-3 to TRBJ1-1, with D possibly TRBD1 on 5 matching bases. The CDR3 extends over 14 amino acids. Germline CDR1 is LGHNA and CDR2 is YSLEER. In DNA form, the CDR3 reads TGCGCCGGCAGCCAAAGGGACGGTAACACTGAAGCTTTCTTT. It yields the protein CAGSQRDGNTEAFF.

The chain uses TRBV7-9 and TRBJ2-5; no definite D call. CDR1 is SEHNR, CDR2 FQNEAQ, per germline (reference sequence). Trimming left V 1 base short and J 9 bases short, with 9 bases between. The CDR3 loop spans 12 amino acids. The CDR3 nucleotides are TGTGCCAGCAGCTTAGTAGGCCAGCCCCAGTACTTC. This encodes CASSLVGQPQYF.

This clonotype was seen many times. The J gene is TRBJ1-6, the V gene TRBV7-9; 7 nucleotides agree with TRBD1. CDR1 and CDR2 (germline): SEHNR, FQNEAQ (reference sequence). The CDR3 is 13 residues long. Germline trimming cut 5 bases from V and 9 bases from J; bases unmatched to any gene: 4. Here the CDR3 DNA reads TGTGCCAGCAGCGCCTCAGGGGGTTCACCCCTCCACTTT. Amino acids: CASSASGGSPLHF.

The sample holds many counts of this clonotype. This chain links TRBV29-1 with TRBJ2-2, with D possibly being TRBD1 (6 bases). The germline V gene has CDR1 SQVTM and CDR2 ANQGSEA. CDR3 length equals 11 residues. The V and J ends lost 5 bases and 7 bases respectively, with 8 bases between them. CDR3 region: CSVQGIGELFF. The CDR3 bases are TGCAGCGTTCAGGGGATCGGGGAGCTGTTTTTT.

V and J are TRBV25-1 and TRBJ2-2; D is uncertain. Germline lookup yields CDR1 MGHDK and CDR2 SYGVNS. Trimming stripped 7 bases from V and 0 bases from J, with 15 bases between. This CDR3 is 16 amino acids long. As DNA, the CDR3 is TGTGCCAGCAATGAGAACACCGGTCCGAACACCGGGGAGCTGTTTTTT. This encodes CASNENTGPNTGELFF.

This clonotype was seen a few times. The chain combines TRBV12-3 or TRBV12-4 with TRBJ2-5, with D uncertain. CDR3 length equals 11 residues. Trimming cost V 3 bases and J 5 bases, with 4 bases left between them. This CDR3 reads CASSFTETQYF. The CDR3 region has the DNA TGTGCCAGCAGTTTTACTGAGACCCAGTACTTC.

The gene calls are TRBV20-1 and TRBJ2-7; D is perhaps TRBD1 (5 bases). Germline V gives CDR1 DFQATT, CDR2 SNEGSKA (reference sequence). V lost 1 base and J lost 5, with 18 bases in between. The CDR3 extends over 15 amino acids. The CDR3 loop reads CSARVLQDLVHEQYF. The CDR3 nucleotides read TGCAGTGCTAGAGTTTTACAGGATTTGGTACACGAGCAGTACTTC.

The CDR3 sequence: CASSESGLNTEAFF. The CDR3 DNA sequence: TGTGCCAGCAGTGAATCAGGTCTGAACACTGAAGCTTTCTTT. V gene TRBV25-1 combines with J gene TRBJ1-1; D remains ambiguous. Germline V gene sequence: CDR1 MGHDK, CDR2 SYGVNS. Trimming removed 1 base at V and 0 bases at J, with 6 bases between. The CDR3 runs 14 residues.

The chain combines TRBV10-3 with TRBJ1-6; tentatively, D is TRBD1 (6 bases). CDR3 length: 15 amino acids. Germline CDR1 ENHRY, CDR2 SYGVKD. V gave up 10 bases and J gave up 6 bases, with 19 bases separating them. The CDR3 is CASRTEALPNSPLHF. The CDR3 DNA is TGTGCCAGCAGGACAGAAGCCTTACCTAATTCACCCCTCCACTTT.

This chain connects TRBV9 to TRBJ1-3; unclear D gene. The CDR3 has 15 residues. Trimming removed 0 bases from V and 0 bases from J, with 7 bases in between. Per the germline V gene, CDR1 is SGDLS and CDR2 is YYNGEE. CDR3 in amino acids: CASSVEGNSGNTIYF. The CDR3 nucleotides read TGTGCCAGCAGCGTAGAGGGAAACTCTGGAAACACCATATATTTT.

This chain links TRBV29-1 with TRBJ2-5; 11 bases match TRBD1. V was pared by 8 bases and J by 7 bases, with 9 bases of the junction left unmatched. This CDR3 contains 13 residues. Germline assignment: CDR1 SQVTM and CDR2 ANQGSEA. The CDR3 loop is CSSSGQGVRTQYF. In DNA, the CDR3 is TGCAGCTCCTCGGGACAGGGGGTGCGGACCCAGTACTTC.

The chain recombines TRBV2 with TRBJ1-1, with a tentative D call TRBD1 (6 bases). Germline V lookup: CDR1 SNHLY, CDR2 FYNNEI. The CDR3 has 15 residues. V lost 3 bases and J lost 3, with 14 bases in between. The DNA for the CDR3 is TGTGCCAGCAGTGACGGGGGCGAGGAGTACACTGAAGCTTTCTTT. It codes for CASSDGGEEYTEAFF.

This clonotype was counted only a few times. The chain recombines TRBV6-5 with TRBJ2-5; 8 bases line up with TRBD1. Germline trimming cut 7 bases from V and 1 base from J; bases unmatched to any gene: 8. Germline CDR1 is MNHEY and CDR2 is SVGAGI. The CDR3 loop spans 15 amino acids. DNA of the CDR3: TGTGCCAGCAACGACCGAACAGGGGGCCAAGAGACCCAGTACTTC. It is translated as CASNDRTGGQETQYF.

This clonotype was found a few times. The V gene is TRBV7-6, the J gene TRBJ2-7; tentatively, D is TRBD1 or TRBD2 (5 bases each). Germline V gene sequence: CDR1 SGHVS, CDR2 FNYEAQ. V dropped 5 bases and J dropped 3 bases, with 14 bases sitting between them. The CDR3 has 14 residues. The CDR3 DNA reads TGTGCCAGCAGCCACGGGACGGCCAACTACGAGCAGTACTTC. The encoded protein is CASSHGTANYEQYF. Full variable domain (remainder filled in from reference TRBV7-6 and TRBJ2-7): GAGVSQSPRYKVTKRGQDVALRCDPISGHVSLYWYRQALGQGPEFLTYFNYEAQQDKSGLPNDRFSAERPEGSISTLTIQRTEQRDSAMYRCASSHGTANYEQYFGPGTRLTVT.

The genes are TRBV6-5 and TRBJ1-2, with D uncertain. CDR1 MNHEY and CDR2 SVGAGI come from the germline V gene. The ends were cut back, 5 bases at V and 2 bases at J, with 12 bases in the middle. The CDR3 sequence is 14 residues long. The CDR3 region is CASSEERWNYGYTF. The DNA for the CDR3 is TGTGCCAGCAGTGAAGAAAGATGGAACTATGGCTACACCTTC.

CDR3 DNA sequence: TGTGCCAGCAGCCAAGAAGGACAGGGCAGCAATCAGCCCCAGCATTTT. It specifies CASSQEGQGSNQPQHF. The chain joins TRBV4-2 to TRBJ1-5; 8 bases are a match to TRBD1. V shed 0 bases, J shed 1 base, and the junction held 2 bases outside the gene matches. CDR1 and CDR2 from the germline V gene are LGHNA and YNFKEQ. The CDR3 is 16 residues long.

The rearrangement uses TRBV4-1 and TRBJ1-2; 7 bases are shared with TRBD1. Germline CDR1 MGHRA, CDR2 YSYEKL. Germline trimming cut 2 bases from V and 7 bases from J; bases unmatched to any gene: 13. The CDR3 length is 16 residues. The CDR3, as DNA: TGCGCCAGCAGCCAACCGGGACAGTCTCTGGGGCTTGGCTACACCTTC. This translates into CASSQPGQSLGLGYTF.

The chain carries TRBV7-2 and TRBJ1-2; 9 bases match TRBD1. V gave up 5 bases and J gave up 5 bases; unmatched junction bases: 9. Germline CDR1 is SGHTA and CDR2 is FQGNSA. The CDR3 totals 15 residues. CDR3 sequence: CASSQETGGVYGYTF. The CDR3 region has the DNA TGTGCCAGCAGCCAAGAAACAGGGGGCGTTTATGGCTACACCTTC.

The rearrangement links TRBV7-9 to TRBJ2-6; no clear D gene. The CDR3 totals 15 residues. Germline V gene data show CDR1 as SEHNR and CDR2 as FQNEAQ (reference sequence). V gave up 6 bases and J gave up 0 bases, with 9 bases separating them. CDR3 in amino acids: CASSPPDSGANVLTF. In DNA, the CDR3 is TGTGCCAGCAGTCCCCCGGACTCTGGGGCCAACGTCCTGACTTTC.

This clonotype has just a few counts. This chain's CDR3 is CSARGEDRVLHQPQHF. DNA of the CDR3: TGCAGTGCTAGAGGAGAGGACAGGGTCCTTCATCAGCCCCAGCATTTT. V gene TRBV20-1 combines with J gene TRBJ1-5; the match to TRBD1 covers 8 bases. Germline V CDR1 and CDR2: DFQATT, SNEGSKA (reference sequence). CDR3 length: 16 residues. V lost 1 base, J lost 5 bases, and 10 bases stayed unmatched.